Listed here are 18 T cell receptor beta chains from one sample, sequenced in a study of blood T cell repertoires in COVID-19. Assay: immunoSEQ multiplex PCR; the TCRdb copy retains only in-frame clones and omits some. The sample holds some 200,000 clones, under 90% seen once. The sample consisted of peripheral blood. These receptors all stem from a woman aged 70-85 years with COVID-19, enrolled during active disease.

The chain employs TRBV5-1 and TRBJ2-3; 7 bases agree with TRBD1. Germline loops: CDR1 SGHRS, CDR2 YFSETQ. This CDR3 spans 14 amino acids. The V gene end was trimmed by 4 bases and the J gene end by 6 bases; junction bases not matched to a gene: 8. This CDR3 is CASSPDRAEDTQYF. CDR3 in DNA: TGCGCCAGCAGCCCCGACAGGGCTGAGGATACGCAGTATTTT. Full variable domain (missing parts from reference TRBV5-1 and TRBJ2-3): KAGVTQTPRYLIKTRGQQVTLSCSPISGHRSVSWYQQTPGQGLQFLFEYFSETQRNKGNFPGRFSGRQFSNSRSEMNVSTLELGDSALYLCASSPDRAEDTQYFGPGTRLTVL.

The rearrangement uses TRBV4-1 and TRBJ1-2; D gene unclear. Trimming shortened V by 0 bases and J by 4 bases, and 12 bases separated the two germline ends. Germline lookup yields CDR1 MGHRA and CDR2 YSYEKL. The CDR3 sequence is 15 residues long. Here the CDR3 DNA reads TGCGCCAGCAGCCAAGATCCAGTGCCTTTCTATGGCTACACCTTC. Translated, it gives CASSQDPVPFYGYTF.

The J gene is TRBJ1-4, the V gene TRBV6-6; TRBD1 agrees at 7 bases. V lost 6 bases and J lost 1; bases outside the gene matches: 5. CDR1 is MNHNY, CDR2 SVGAGI, per germline (reference sequence). CDR3 size: 15 residues. The CDR3 DNA is TGTGCCAGCAGATCCTCAGGGGGAACTAATGAAAAACTGTTTTTT. It codes for CASRSSGGTNEKLFF.

This chain's CDR3 is CASSPAGGGIKTGELFF. As DNA, the CDR3 is TGTGCCAGCAGTCCCGCCGGGGGGGGAATTAAGACCGGGGAGCTGTTTTTT. This chain links TRBV6-6 with TRBJ2-2, with 8 bases that match TRBD2. The CDR3 spans 17 residues. Germline V gene data show CDR1 as MNHNY and CDR2 as SVGAGI (reference sequence). After removal of 5 bases from V and 5 bases from J, the junction contained 13 bases not matched to a gene.

V gene TRBV6-1 combines with J gene TRBJ2-2, with 11 nucleotides matching TRBD1. V was clipped by 0 bases and J by 15 bases; unmatched bases: 9. The V gene's germline CDR1 is MNHNS and CDR2 SASEGT. There are 15 residues in the CDR3. The CDR3 sequence is CASSEASGGQGALFF. For the CDR3, the DNA is TGTGCCAGCAGTGAAGCGTCGGGAGGACAGGGGGCGTTGTTTTTT.

The J gene is TRBJ1-3, the V gene TRBV5-1; D unresolved. Trimming removed 0 bases at V and 4 bases at J, with 11 bases between. Germline CDR1 SGHRS, CDR2 YFSETQ. CDR3 length: 15 amino acids. Here the CDR3 DNA reads TGCGCCAGCAGCTTGGATGGCCGAGGGGGAAACACCATATATTTT. This encodes CASSLDGRGGNTIYF.

This clone occurred many times. V usage is TRBV3-1 (or the pseudogene TRBV3-2) and J usage is TRBJ2-2; 9 bases line up with TRBD2. Germline CDR1 is LGHDT and CDR2 is YNNKEL (reference sequence). V was pared by 1 base and J by 1 base, with 16 bases of the junction left unmatched. The CDR3 sequence is 21 residues long. Written as DNA, the CDR3 is TGTGCCAGCAGCCAAGTTTTCCTAGCGGGAAGGCTTCGGGGGAACACCGGGGAGCTGTTTTTT. Protein: CASSQVFLAGRLRGNTGELFF.

V and J are TRBV15 and TRBJ2-1, with TRBD1 as a possible D gene (5 bases). The CDR3 runs to 15 residues. V was cut by 4 bases and J by 1 base, with 11 bases left in between. The V gene's germline CDR1 is LNHNV and CDR2 YYDKDF (reference sequence). CDR3 sequence reads: CATSIRQTSYNEQFF. CDR3 nucleotides: TGTGCCACCAGCATCAGACAGACATCCTACAATGAGCAGTTCTTC.

The chain joins TRBV11-2 to TRBJ1-1; 8 bases align to TRBD1. The CDR3 has 13 amino acids. V gave up 5 bases and J gave up 6 bases; unmatched junction bases: 5. The V gene's germline CDR1 is SGHAT and CDR2 FQNNGV. The CDR3 DNA is TGTGCCAGCAGCCCCAGGGGGCTCCCTGAAGCTTTCTTT. It codes for CASSPRGLPEAFF.

The gene calls are TRBV28 and TRBJ2-3, with TRBD1 as a possible D gene (5 bases). Germline V CDR1 and CDR2: MDHEN, SYDVKM. Between the trimmed V and J ends, which lost 1 base and 1 base, there was a span of 9 bases. The CDR3 length is 15 residues. The CDR3 DNA sequence: TGTGCCAGCAGTTTATTCGACAGAGGCACAGATACGCAGTATTTT. Residues: CASSLFDRGTDTQYF. The full variable domain, in which reference TRBV28 and TRBJ2-3 provide the parts outside the CDR3, is DVKVTQSSRYLVKRTGEKVFLECVQDMDHENMFWYRQDPGLGLRLIYFSYDVKMKEKGDIPEGYSVSREKKERFSLILESASTNQTSMYLCASSLFDRGTDTQYFGPGTRLTVL.

The chain joins TRBV6-5 to TRBJ2-2; D remains ambiguous. Germline V gene sequence: CDR1 MNHEY, CDR2 SVGAGI. V shed 8 bases and J shed 1 base, with 8 bases lying between them. The CDR3 loop spans 13 amino acids. The CDR3 protein is CASQDKNTGELFF. CDR3 coding DNA: TGTGCCAGCCAGGATAAGAACACCGGGGAGCTGTTTTTT.

This chain uses TRBV5-6 with TRBJ2-7, with unresolved D. This CDR3 spans 15 amino acids. Per germline, CDR1 SGHDT and CDR2 YYEEEE. V was shortened by 4 bases and J by 1 base, with 15 bases between the two germline ends. The chain's CDR3 is CASSGWAEPSYEQYV. As DNA, the CDR3 is TGTGCCAGCAGCGGTTGGGCAGAACCTTCCTACGAGCAGTACGTC.

The rearrangement uses TRBV5-6 and TRBJ1-3; 7 bases map to TRBD1. The germline CDR1 and CDR2 sequences are SGHDT and YYEEEE. Trimming took 4 bases from V and 2 from J; bases not matched to a gene: 12. The CDR3 covers 17 residues. CDR3 bases: TGTGCCAGCAGCATCCGAACCCAGGGGGGCACTGGAAACACCATATATTTT. It specifies CASSIRTQGGTGNTIYF.

The CDR3 region is CASSFHLRREETQYF. CDR3 coding DNA: TGTGCCAGCAGTTTCCACCTCAGGAGGGAAGAGACCCAGTACTTC. The rearrangement links TRBV6-6 to TRBJ2-5; D is possibly TRBD2 (6 bases). This CDR3 has 15 amino acids. Trimming pared 4 bases from V and 3 bases from J, leaving 15 bases between. CDR1 and CDR2 from the germline V gene are MNHNY and SVGAGI (reference sequence).

This rearrangement joins TRBV12-5 to TRBJ2-3; weak D call: TRBD2 (5 bases). V was shortened by 6 bases and J by 7 bases, with 14 bases between the two germline ends. The CDR3 contains 13 residues. Per the germline V gene, CDR1 is LGHNT and CDR2 is FRNRAP. CDR3 sequence (DNA): TGTGCTAGTGGCGCCACACTCGGGAATACGCAGTATTTT. Its protein is CASGATLGNTQYF.

The chain joins TRBV15 to TRBJ2-7; 8 nucleotides align to TRBD2. J lost 2 bases, V lost 0 bases, and 6 bases had no gene match. Germline V gene lookup returns CDR1 LNHNV and CDR2 YYDKDF (reference sequence). The CDR3 is made up of 16 amino acids. The CDR3 DNA follows: TGTGCCACCAGCAGAGATAAAGGACTAGCCGCCTACGAGCAGTACTTC. Its protein is CATSRDKGLAAYEQYF.

This clone was detected a few times. The CDR3 bases are TGTGCCAGCAGGGGGAGCGGGGCCCGCTATGGCTACACCTTC. Its translation: CASRGSGARYGYTF. The chain combines TRBV7-9 with TRBJ1-2; perhaps TRBD1 as D (5 bases). Germline CDR1 is SEHNR and CDR2 is FQNEAQ (reference sequence). With 6 bases removed from V and 4 bases from J, the gap between germline ends came to 15 bases. The CDR3 has 14 amino acids.

The rearrangement joins TRBV5-6 to TRBJ1-2; possibly TRBD1 for D (6 bases). Germline CDR1 SGHDT, CDR2 YYEEEE. The CDR3 is made up of 14 amino acids. Trimming removed 5 bases at V and 0 bases at J, with 11 bases between. The CDR3 here is CASSTGSTNYGYTF. For the CDR3, the DNA is TGTGCCAGCAGTACAGGGTCAACTAACTATGGCTACACCTTC.